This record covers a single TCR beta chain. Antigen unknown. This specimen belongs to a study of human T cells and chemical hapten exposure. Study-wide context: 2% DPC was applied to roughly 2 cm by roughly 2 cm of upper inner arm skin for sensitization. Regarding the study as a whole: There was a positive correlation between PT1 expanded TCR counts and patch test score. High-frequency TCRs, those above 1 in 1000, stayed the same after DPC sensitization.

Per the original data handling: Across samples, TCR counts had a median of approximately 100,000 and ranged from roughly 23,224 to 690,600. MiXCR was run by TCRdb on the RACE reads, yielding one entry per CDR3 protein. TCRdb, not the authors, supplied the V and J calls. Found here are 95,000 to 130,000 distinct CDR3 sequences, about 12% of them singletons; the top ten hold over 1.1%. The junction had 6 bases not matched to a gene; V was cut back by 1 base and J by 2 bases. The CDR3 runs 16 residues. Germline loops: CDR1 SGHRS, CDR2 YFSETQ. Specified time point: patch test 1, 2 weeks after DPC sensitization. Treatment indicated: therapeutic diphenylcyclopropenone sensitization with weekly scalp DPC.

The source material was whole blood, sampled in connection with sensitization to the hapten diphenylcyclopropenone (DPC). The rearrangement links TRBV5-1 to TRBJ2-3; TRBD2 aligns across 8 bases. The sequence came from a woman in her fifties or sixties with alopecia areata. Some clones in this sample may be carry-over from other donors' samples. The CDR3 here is CASSLTPSGYTDTQYF. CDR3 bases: TGCGCCAGCAGCTTGACGCCTAGCGGGTACACAGATACGCAGTATTTT.